This T cell receptor (beta chain) was documented in a study of cytomegalovirus exposure and HLA in healthy donors listed by TCRdb under 2017. Regarding the research as a whole: An earlier analysis of around 600 of the donors reported 250 to 300 Gb of sequence data and about 100 million unique TCR beta sequences from 150 million to 200 million T cells. An earlier analysis of fewer than 750 of the donors used high-throughput TCR beta sequencing to judge whether each TCR beta V gene segment behaved as functional or pseudogenic. Alongside the repertoire data, information on donor age, sex, ethnicity and CMV serostatus was compiled. On average, roughly 200,000 unique TCR beta nucleotide sequences were sequenced per donor among some 430 genotyped donors of the cohort, with about 17% of those sequences being non-productive. Among the roughly 370 genotyped donors, approximately 77% belonged to the genetic ancestry cluster associated with self-reported Caucasian donors. Five DR-DQ haplotypes were treated as single units for association and clustering because of strong linkage in the cohort. Genome-wide SNP genotypes for about 65% of the roughly 670 donors were used in a later genetic analysis, which treated that subset as a discovery cohort. The later analysis used no new phenotypic data to find candidate immune exposures, relying instead on TCR beta sequences and their occurrence across donors. The study aimed to test whether signatures of past pathogen exposure could be identified by cataloging public T cell receptors. The number of typed donors differed by locus: about 620-630 for A, B, C, DRB1 and DQB1; 500 to 550 for DQA1; some 610 for DPA1; and about 450 for DPB1. The study profiled the T cell repertoires of hundreds of subjects by immunosequencing and related them to cytomegalovirus serostatus. All discovery cohort repertoires had been generated using a single sequencing platform. An early release that covered roughly 600 HLA-typed donors contained approximately 300 gigabases of sequencing data and approximately 85 million unique TCR sequences. A separate validation cohort of 90 to 150 different subjects was used in addition to the 666-subject first cohort. HLA typing included class I and class II loci at four-digit resolution. To predict cytomegalovirus infection status, the study brought together high-throughput TCR immunosequencing, statistical association of individual TCRs with disease status, and machine learning. A later analysis re-analyzed previously published TCR beta repertoires from 666 donors and added high-resolution HLA genotyping to study TCR occurrence patterns. Points the paper makes about the study in general: The presence/absence analyses assumed that sequencing depth was roughly uniform across donors, and that assumption may not be true. A later analysis found that most CMV-associated TCR beta chains appeared HLA-restricted, with HLA associations seemingly driven largely by CMV exposure. In an earlier analysis of about 550 of the donors, most TCR beta V segments were observed in productive rearrangements about 87% or about 30% of the time, broadly matching IMGT annotations. A later genetic analysis reported fewer N-insertions in productive TCRs among donors in an Asian-associated ancestry cluster than the approximately 670-donor mean. Because some donors lacked HLA typing at each locus, the association tests relied only on the typed subset. The study listed 164 TCR beta chains as associated with cytomegalovirus. A further reported finding was that TCR beta sequences accurately predicted the HLA-A and HLA-B alleles for most subjects in the first cohort. For the cohort, immune exposure information was limited to CMV serostatus. This cohort had only TCR beta chains sequenced, and the lack of alpha or paired-chain data limited which features could be detected. Some IMGT-functional V segments, including TRBV6-2 and TRBV6-3, could not be distinguished by the 87-base-pair reads and were therefore excluded. Specific HLA alleles were associated with some 15,000 TCR beta sequences at a false discovery rate of 0.05 in a later analysis. Because counts were too low, some 16 rarely observed V segments, including chromosome 9 orphons, were excluded from the earlier analysis of 500 to 700 of the donors. The sequencing pipeline was judged likely to have produced a cluster of highly shared sequence variants as a technical artifact. The classifier was reported to diagnose cytomegalovirus status with high specificity and sensitivity in both the original and validation cohorts. In a later analysis, several top co-occurrence clusters were reported to appear linked to parvovirus B19, influenza, CMV and Epstein-Barr virus. While some public TCRs were present in many individuals, most TCR sequences turned up only very rarely across donors. A later analysis found that HLA-associated TCR beta chains were more clonally expanded and had lower generation probabilities than equally common non-associated chains. Linkage disequilibrium might explain the correlated functional status among segregating V segments, but an unknown experimental factor could not be ruled out. It was suggested by the authors that the approach could potentially be generalized to other disease states and immunological phenotypes. When HLA alleles, especially DR and DQ, strongly co-occurred, attributing TCR associations to individual alleles was difficult. According to a later analysis, TCR association rates differed among HLA loci, with DRB1 alleles showing the most associated TCRs and HLA-C alleles showing the fewest. V-gene and J-gene trimming of TCR beta chains was associated with a missense DCLRE1C variant in a later genetic analysis, and the association was replicated in an independent cohort. In vitro tests confirmed that a few of the cytomegalovirus-associated TCR beta chains recognize cytomegalovirus antigens.

This clone has only a few counts. The antigen this receptor binds is unknown. Base qualities were left out, and no much larger clone turns up one base away. A distance of 11 bases separates the germline ends of V and J, which lose 0 bases and 5 bases respectively. From a lookup of the germline V gene, CDR1 and CDR2 are ENHRY and SYGVKD. The CDR3 starts with the cysteine, ends with the phenylalanine, and has 15 residues. Only the CDR3 portion is preserved as DNA: 45 bases, with reading frame beginning at the first base. The library came from the immunoSEQ multiplex PCR assay. For the multiplex PCR, a mixture combining 60 forward primers for TCR Vbeta segments and 13 reverse primers for TCR Jbeta segments was used. The CDR3 region of rearranged TCR beta genes was amplified from genomic DNA by a multiplex PCR assay. The amplified TCR beta libraries were sequenced on the Illumina HiSeq System as 87-base-pair reads. Processing in the source paper ran as follows. A later analysis counted about 80 million unique TCR beta chains across the 670 or so repertoires, and 10 million to 11 million of these chains were shared by at least two donors. A nearest-neighbor algorithm error-corrected the raw reads and collapsed the reads into unique sequences, merging closely related sequences to remove PCR and sequencing errors. CDR3 sequences were aligned to IMGT reference sequences to assign V, D and J gene segments. For a sequence to be retained, a match of at least six nucleotides was required to both a V gene segment and a J gene segment. Rearrangements were called productive when the CDR3 lacked stop codons and stayed in frame with V and J; all others were non-productive. CDR3 was defined by IMGT convention, running from the second conserved V-encoded cysteine to the conserved J-encoded phenylalanine. In an earlier analysis of 587 of the donors, sequences lacking an unambiguous match to a single V gene segment were excluded. In an earlier analysis of some 590 of the donors, a V segment was called functional when productive rearrangements were above 56.7%, and segregating when the standard deviation between donors exceeded 5%. To diagnose cytomegalovirus status from the catalog of TCR beta chain sequences, a statistical classification framework was built. V and J gene assignment, in a later analysis, came from comparing TCR nucleotide sequences with IMGT/GENE-DB human TR gene sequences. A later analysis assigned CDR3 sequences and most-parsimonious VDJ recombination scenarios with the TCRdist pipeline. In a later analysis, each TCR beta chain was defined by its CDR3 amino acid sequence together with its V-gene family, and reads without a unique V-gene family were excluded. As a way to deal with suspected cross-contamination and a sequencing artifact, a later analysis dropped 450 to 600 nucleotide sequences that were highly shared and had low generation probability. A later analysis calculated a clonal expansion index for each public chain from normalized within-repertoire ranks of inferred template counts. A later analysis computed generation probabilities with a VDJ recombination model fitted to out-of-frame rearrangements, and checked the results against IGoR. In a later analysis, TCR-TCR, TCR-HLA and TCR-CMV co-occurrence was scored with hypergeometric tests, and a repertoire-size bias correction was applied to TCR pairs. A later analysis estimated false discovery rates by permuting HLA or CMV assignments 20 times. In a later analysis, co-occurring TCRs were grouped with DBSCAN, and TCRdist sequence similarity was added when clustering was performed within HLA-allele-positive subsets. Repertoires with fewer than 30,000 or more than 120,000 public chains, plus five repertoires with anomalous nucleotide sharing, were excluded from co-occurrence clustering. TCRdb carries this immuneACCESS record with in-frame sequences only. Its versions omit some clonotypes, under half of them owing to an unresolved V gene in the studies checked, with the rest unexplained. The V and J calls and the clone size are those of that table, but D and trimming were determined from the DNA. The sample table lists 85,000 to 130,000 clones, roughly 77% of them with a count of one. The leading ten clones occupy about 2.5% of the sample.

The cohort comprised 550 to 700 healthy bone marrow donors. At the time of sampling, every cohort member was nominally healthy, though immune exposures that went unrecorded were likely present. The donor tested CMV seronegative and was one of the 352 seronegative cohort members. A peripheral blood sample was provided by each donor, and peripheral blood mononuclear cells were used for TCR beta sequencing. The Qiagen DNeasy Blood Extraction Kit was used to extract genomic DNA from the blood cell samples. Recombination joined TRBV10-3 with TRBJ2-1; the D gene is possibly TRBD1, with 6 bases matching. The specimen was PBMCs. This receptor was obtained from a man aged 35-49 years in good health and CMV-seronegative. The CDR3 is CAISESTGLNNEQFF. The bases read TGTGCCATCAGTGAGTCCACAGGGTTGAACAATGAGCAGTTCTTC.